This TCR beta chain was identified in a study of beta chain features in type 1 diabetes. The study reverse transcribed the entire isolated RNA, so it sequenced expressed TCRB transcripts. Assay: immunoSEQ multiplex PCR; the TCRdb copy retains only in-frame clones and omits some. This table has hundreds of thousands of clones, 10% to 15% appearing once. In its sample, this clone was seen a few times. Its antigen is undetermined. CDR3 size: 11 residues. V lost 5 bases, J lost 4 bases, and 8 bases lay in between. Germline lookup yields CDR1 GTSNPN and CDR2 SVGIG (reference sequence). Points from the study as a whole: For Type 1 diabetes patients, all four CD4+ subsets carried TCRB CDR3s that were moderately but significantly shorter.

The TCR sequence derives from a man aged 18 to 35 with type 1 diabetes. This chain joins TRBV30 and TRBJ1-1, with a tentative D call TRBD1 (5 bases). Sequencing was done on a sample of naive CD4+ T cells from blood. CDR3: CAWAGPTEAFF. The CDR3 region has the DNA TGTGCCTGGGCAGGGCCCACTGAAGCTTTCTTT.